This T cell receptor (beta chain) emerged from a study of early T cells in non-severe SARS-CoV-2 infection. Overall study context: Chains were not paired, and sequencing was done on bulk RNA from unsorted whole blood.

The protocol attached unique molecular identifiers to individual cDNA molecules. Using its own MiXCR run on the 5' RACE reads, TCRdb lists one record per CDR3 protein. The sample holds more than 25,000 distinct CDR3 sequences; about 6% are singletons and the top ten take under 15%. This clonotype is deemed medium-sized. Antigen unknown. Study-wide results and limits: Comparison of clonotypes with VDJdb favored anti-spike CD8 responses while missing private and CD4 specificities.

V lost 1 base, J lost 4 bases, and 6 bases stayed unmatched. Germline V gene sequence: CDR1 SGHKS, CDR2 YYEKEE (reference sequence). This CDR3 has 16 residues. Sequencing input: whole blood. The V and J genes are TRBV5-5 and TRBJ2-1, with TRBD2 identical over 9 bases. This TCR was recovered from an adult who was a healthcare worker with PCR-confirmed SARS-CoV-2 infection or an uninfected control (not recorded which). Here the CDR3 reads CASSLPSGGLYNEQFF. The CDR3 DNA follows: TGTGCCAGCAGCTTGCCCAGCGGGGGGCTTTACAATGAGCAGTTCTTC.